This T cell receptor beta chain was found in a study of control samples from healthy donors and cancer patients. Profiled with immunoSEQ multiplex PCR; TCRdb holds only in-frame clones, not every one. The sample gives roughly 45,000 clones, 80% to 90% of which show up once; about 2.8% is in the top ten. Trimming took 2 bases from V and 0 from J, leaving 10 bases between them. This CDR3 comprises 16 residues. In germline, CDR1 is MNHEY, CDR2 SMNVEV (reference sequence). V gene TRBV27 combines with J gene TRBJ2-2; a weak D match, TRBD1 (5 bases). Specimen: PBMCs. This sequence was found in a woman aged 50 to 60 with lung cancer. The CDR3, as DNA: TGTGCCAGCAGTTTAAGGGGTCCATCGAACACCGGGGAGCTGTTTTTT. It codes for CASSLRGPSNTGELFF.